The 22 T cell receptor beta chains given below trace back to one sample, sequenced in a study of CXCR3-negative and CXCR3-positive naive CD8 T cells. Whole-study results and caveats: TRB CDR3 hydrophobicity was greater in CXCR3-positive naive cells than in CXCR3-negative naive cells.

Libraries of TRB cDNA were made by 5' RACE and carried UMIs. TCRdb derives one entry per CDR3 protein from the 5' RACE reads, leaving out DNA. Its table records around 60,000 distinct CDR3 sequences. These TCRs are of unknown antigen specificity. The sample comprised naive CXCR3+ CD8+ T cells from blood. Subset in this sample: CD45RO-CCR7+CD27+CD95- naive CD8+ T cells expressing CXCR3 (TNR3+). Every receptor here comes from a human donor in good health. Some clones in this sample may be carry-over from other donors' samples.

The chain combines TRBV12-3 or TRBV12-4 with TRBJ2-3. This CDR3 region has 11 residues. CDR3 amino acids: CASRKKDTQYF.

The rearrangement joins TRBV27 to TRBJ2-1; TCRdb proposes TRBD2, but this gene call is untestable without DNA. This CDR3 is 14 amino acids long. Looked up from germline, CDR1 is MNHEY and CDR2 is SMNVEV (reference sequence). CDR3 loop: CASSFLAGENEQFF.

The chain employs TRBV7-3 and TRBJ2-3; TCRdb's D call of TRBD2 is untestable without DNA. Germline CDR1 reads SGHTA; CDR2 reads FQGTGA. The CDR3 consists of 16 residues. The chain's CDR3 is CASSPGLFLRTDTQYF.

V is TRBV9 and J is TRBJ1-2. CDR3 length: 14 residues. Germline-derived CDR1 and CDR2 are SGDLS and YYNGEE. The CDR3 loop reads CASSPRQPNYGYTF.

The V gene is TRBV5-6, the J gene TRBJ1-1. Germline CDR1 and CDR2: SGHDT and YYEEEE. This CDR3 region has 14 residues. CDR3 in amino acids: CASSLDPMNTEAFF.

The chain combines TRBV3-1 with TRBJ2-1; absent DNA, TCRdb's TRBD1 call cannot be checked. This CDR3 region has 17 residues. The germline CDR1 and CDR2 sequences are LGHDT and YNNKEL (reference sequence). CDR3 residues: CASSHLAPLGLVDEQFF.

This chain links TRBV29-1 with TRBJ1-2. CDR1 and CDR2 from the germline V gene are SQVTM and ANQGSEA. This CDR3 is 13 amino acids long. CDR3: CSVEGQEGYGYTF.

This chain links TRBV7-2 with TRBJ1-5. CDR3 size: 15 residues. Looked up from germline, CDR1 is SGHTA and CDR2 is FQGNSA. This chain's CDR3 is CASSLGVQNNQPQHF. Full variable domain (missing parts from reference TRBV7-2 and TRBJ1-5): GAGVSQSPSNKVTEKGKDVELRCDPISGHTALYWYRQSLGQGLEFLIYFQGNSAPDKSGLPSDRFSAERTGGSVSTLTIQRTQQEDSAVYLCASSLGVQNNQPQHFGDGTRLSIL.

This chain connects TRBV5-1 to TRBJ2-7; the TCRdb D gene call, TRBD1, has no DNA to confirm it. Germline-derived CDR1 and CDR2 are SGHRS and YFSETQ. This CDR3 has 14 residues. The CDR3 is CASSRQDPSYEQYF.

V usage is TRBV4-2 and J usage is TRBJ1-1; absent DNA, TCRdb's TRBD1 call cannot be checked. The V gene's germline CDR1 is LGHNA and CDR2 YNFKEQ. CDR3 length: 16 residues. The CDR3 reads CASSQSLMTANTEAFF.

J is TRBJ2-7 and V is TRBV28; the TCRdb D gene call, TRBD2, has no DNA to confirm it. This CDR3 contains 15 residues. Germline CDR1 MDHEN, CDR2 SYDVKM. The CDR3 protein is CASSTRDSVDYEQYF.

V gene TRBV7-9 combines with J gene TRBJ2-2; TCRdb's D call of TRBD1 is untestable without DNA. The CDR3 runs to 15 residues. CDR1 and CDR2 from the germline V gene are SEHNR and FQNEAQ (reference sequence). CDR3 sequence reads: CASPLWGADTGELFF.

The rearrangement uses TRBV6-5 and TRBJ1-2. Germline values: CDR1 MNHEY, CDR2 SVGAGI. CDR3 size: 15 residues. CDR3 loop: CASSREGPADYGYTF.

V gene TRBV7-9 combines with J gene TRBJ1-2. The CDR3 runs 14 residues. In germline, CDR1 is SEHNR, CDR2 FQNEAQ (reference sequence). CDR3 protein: CASSSSSEPAGYTF.

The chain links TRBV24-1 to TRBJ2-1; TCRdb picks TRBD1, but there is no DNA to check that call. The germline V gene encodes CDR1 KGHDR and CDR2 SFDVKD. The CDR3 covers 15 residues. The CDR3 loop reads CATSATGDSYNEQFF.

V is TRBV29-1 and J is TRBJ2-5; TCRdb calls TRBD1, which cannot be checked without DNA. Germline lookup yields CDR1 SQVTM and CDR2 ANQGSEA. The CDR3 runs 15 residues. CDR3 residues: CSVKGGLFRGETQYF.

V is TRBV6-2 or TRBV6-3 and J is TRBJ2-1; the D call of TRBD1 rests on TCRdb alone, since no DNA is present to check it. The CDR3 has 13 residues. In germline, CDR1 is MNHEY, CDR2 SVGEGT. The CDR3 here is CASSPGRNNEQFF.

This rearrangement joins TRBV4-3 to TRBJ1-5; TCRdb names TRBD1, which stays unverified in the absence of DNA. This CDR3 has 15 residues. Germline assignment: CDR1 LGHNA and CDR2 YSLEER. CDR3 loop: CASSQETGGGQPQHF.

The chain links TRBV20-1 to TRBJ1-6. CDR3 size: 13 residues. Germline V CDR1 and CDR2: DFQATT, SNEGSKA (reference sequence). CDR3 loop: CSAKAGEGSPLHF.

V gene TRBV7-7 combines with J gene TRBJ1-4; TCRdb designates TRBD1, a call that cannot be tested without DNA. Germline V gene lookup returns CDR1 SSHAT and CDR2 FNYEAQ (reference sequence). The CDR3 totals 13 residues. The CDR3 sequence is CASSVGQGEKLFF.

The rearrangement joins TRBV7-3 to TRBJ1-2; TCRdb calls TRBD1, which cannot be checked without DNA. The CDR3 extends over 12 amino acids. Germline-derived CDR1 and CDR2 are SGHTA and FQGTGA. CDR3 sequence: CASSLEDRDYTF.

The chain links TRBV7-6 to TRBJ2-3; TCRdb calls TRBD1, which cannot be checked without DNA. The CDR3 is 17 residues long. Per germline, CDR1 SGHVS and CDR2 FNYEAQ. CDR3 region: CASSSREKGRGTDTQYF.